This T cell receptor (beta chain) was profiled in a study of control samples from healthy donors and cancer patients. The method was immunoSEQ multiplex PCR; TCRdb's version includes in-frame clones alone and lacks a portion of them. Of roughly 64,000 clones in the sample, about nine tenths were seen once. Germline CDR1 is LNHNV and CDR2 is YYDKDF (reference sequence). V lost 0 bases and J 11 bases, leaving 13 bases between the germline ends. The CDR3 runs to 13 residues. The sequence was obtained from a woman between 50 and 59 years old with colorectal cancer. The chain is built from TRBV15 and TRBJ1-1; D is possibly TRBD1 (5 bases). Source material: PBMCs. The CDR3 reads CATSRDRGESAFF. The CDR3 DNA is TGTGCCACCAGCAGAGATCGAGGGGAATCCGCTTTCTTT.